This passage covers 14 T cell receptor beta chains from one sample sequenced in a study of T-cell reconstitution after alpha-beta-depleted transplantation in children. Molecular barcoding with unique molecular identifiers was used for the TCRbeta library. TCRdb re-called the PCR reads with MiXCR, one entry per CDR3 protein. The data contain under 300,000 distinct CDR3 sequences, roughly 11% of them seen just once; the ten biggest clones take up about a quarter. The sequencing used peripheral blood, collected 180 days after TCRalphabeta/CD19-depleted stem cell transplant. The source is a male patient between 2 and 15 years old who had a stem cell transplant for chronic granulomatous disease, so the T cells may come from the graft donor.

This clonotype was seen ten or more times. The V call is TRBV12-3 or TRBV12-4, the J call TRBJ2-3; D is undetermined. Trimming cost V 2 bases and J 2 bases, with 8 bases left between them. The CDR3 length is 14 residues. The CDR3 spells CASSLPRPTDTQYF. The DNA of the CDR3 is TGTGCCAGCAGTTTACCTAGACCCACAGATACGCAGTATTTT.

This clonotype was counted only a few times. The V and J genes are TRBV5-4 and TRBJ1-1, with 8 nucleotides matching TRBD1. This CDR3 contains 13 residues. The germline V gene encodes CDR1 SGHNT and CDR2 YYREEE (reference sequence). V was clipped by 4 bases and J by 5 bases; unmatched bases: 4. DNA of the CDR3: TGTGCCAGCAGCCCCAGGGGGCGGACTGAAGCTTTCTTT. It is translated as CASSPRGRTEAFF.

For this clonotype: A much larger clone differs by one base, so this may be a read error. This chain connects TRBV20-1 to TRBJ2-1, with D possibly being TRBD1 (5 bases). The CDR3 is 10 residues long. The germline gives CDR1 DFQATT, CDR2 SNEGSKA (reference sequence). CDR3 residues: CSAGHNEQSF. The CDR3 DNA sequence: TGCAGTGCTGGACACAATGAGCAGTCCTTC.

This clonotype was counted at least ten times. The chain uses TRBV6-1 and TRBJ2-5, with a weak D call TRBD1 (5 bases). The CDR3 runs 17 residues. Trimming shortened V by 6 bases and J by 3 bases, and 23 bases separated the two germline ends. The germline V gene encodes CDR1 MNHNS and CDR2 SASEGT. The CDR3 DNA sequence: TGTGCCAGCAGACCCCAGCATCAGGGCGGTAAAAAAGAGACCCAGTACTTC. It yields the protein CASRPQHQGGKKETQYF.

This clonotype has at least ten counts. The chain is built from TRBV29-1 and TRBJ2-5, with D maybe TRBD1 (6 bases). CDR1 SQVTM and CDR2 ANQGSEA come from the germline V gene. Trimming took off 5 bases at V and 1 base at J, with 17 bases between the two ends. There are 15 residues in the CDR3. CDR3 amino acids: CSVTHPTGPQETQYF. The CDR3 region has the DNA TGCAGCGTTACGCACCCAACAGGGCCCCAAGAGACCCAGTACTTC.

This clonotype was seen ten or more times. This rearrangement joins TRBV7-9 to TRBJ2-7; 7 positions match TRBD1. Germline lookup yields CDR1 SEHNR and CDR2 FQNEAQ (reference sequence). The CDR3 totals 12 residues. V was clipped by 5 bases and J by 6 bases; unmatched bases: 4. CDR3 DNA sequence: TGTGCCAGCAGCCCTCGACAGGGCGAGCAGTACTTC. Amino acids: CASSPRQGEQYF. Supplemented by reference TRBV7-9 and TRBJ2-7, the full variable domain reads DTGVSQNPRHKITKRGQNVTFRCDPISEHNRLYWYRQTLGQGPEFLTYFQNEAQLEKSRLLSDRFSAERPKGSFSTLEIQRTEQGDSAMYLCASSPRQGEQYFGPGTRLTVT.

This clonotype was counted at least ten times. The genes are TRBV6-1 and TRBJ1-6; 8 bases are shared with TRBD1. J gave up 3 bases and V 6 bases, and 7 bases lay outside the gene matches. CDR1 and CDR2 from the germline V gene are MNHNS and SASEGT. The CDR3 contains 16 residues. CDR3 sequence (DNA): TGTGCCAGCAGCCGGACCGGACAGGGCTATAATTCACCCCTCCACTTT. This encodes CASSRTGQGYNSPLHF.

This clonotype was counted ten times or more. The J gene is TRBJ1-1, the V gene TRBV7-9; D unclear. The CDR3 extends over 15 amino acids. With 5 bases removed from V and 0 bases from J, the gap between germline ends came to 13 bases. The germline gives CDR1 SEHNR, CDR2 FQNEAQ (reference sequence). CDR3 coding DNA: TGTGCCAGCAGCCCCGGGGTGGGTTTGAACACTGAAGCTTTCTTT. Residues: CASSPGVGLNTEAFF.

The V call is TRBV30, the J call TRBJ2-7; D is uncertain. Looked up from germline, CDR1 is GTSNPN and CDR2 is SVGIG (reference sequence). The CDR3 runs to 13 residues. Trimming pared 2 bases from V and 3 bases from J, leaving 11 bases between. In nucleotides, the CDR3 is TGTGCCTGGAGTCCCGGATTAAACTACGAGCAGTACTTC. Translated, it gives CAWSPGLNYEQYF.

This clonotype has ten or more counts. This sequence joins TRBV11-2 and TRBJ2-5; 8 nucleotides agree with TRBD1. The germline V gene encodes CDR1 SGHAT and CDR2 FQNNGV. The length of the CDR3 is 14 residues. The trim removed 5 bases at V and 4 bases at J, leaving 6 bases unmatched. CDR3 sequence reads: CASSDRQGRETQYF. The CDR3 region has the DNA TGTGCCAGCAGCGACCGACAGGGGAGAGAGACCCAGTACTTC.

Ten or more counts support this clonotype. The V gene is TRBV20-1, the J gene TRBJ2-7, with 10 nucleotides matching TRBD2. J lost 2 bases, V lost 1 base, and 2 bases had no gene match. The CDR3 extends over 14 amino acids. Looked up from germline, CDR1 is DFQATT and CDR2 is SNEGSKA (reference sequence). Here the CDR3 reads CSARVLAGAYEQYF. The CDR3, as DNA: TGCAGTGCTAGAGTTCTAGCGGGAGCCTACGAGCAGTACTTC.

There are many counts of this clonotype. The rearrangement links TRBV9 to TRBJ1-2; D unclear. Trimming stripped 4 bases from V and 5 bases from J, with 12 bases between. The CDR3 length is 13 residues. Germline CDR1 SGDLS, CDR2 YYNGEE. DNA of the CDR3: TGTGCCAGCAGCCCCCGGGATTTTTATGGCTACACCTTC. Its translation is CASSPRDFYGYTF.

This clonotype has at least ten counts. V and J are TRBV28 and TRBJ1-5; D possibly corresponds to TRBD1 (5 bases). V was cut by 6 bases and J by 8 bases, with 23 bases left in between. The CDR3 runs 16 residues. Germline V gene data show CDR1 as MDHEN and CDR2 as SYDVKM. The CDR3 region is CASRVGSGGQGKPQHF. The CDR3 DNA is TGTGCCAGCAGAGTCGGTTCGGGCGGTCAGGGCAAGCCCCAGCATTTT.

Remarks on this clonotype: Given a much more abundant clone one base away, this may be a read error. The chain recombines TRBV27 with TRBJ2-1; 11 positions agree with TRBD2. This CDR3 is built from 16 residues. In germline, CDR1 is MNHEY, CDR2 SMNVEV (reference sequence). The CDR3 loop is CASSLRGTSGYNEQLF. In DNA form, the CDR3 reads TGTGCCAGCAGTTTACGGGGGACTAGCGGTTACAATGAGCAGCTCTTC.